The entry below gives a single T cell receptor (beta chain) sequence along with its context. The entry originates in a study of blood T cell repertoires in COVID-19. Study as a whole: The origin of the acute and convalescent COVID-19 samples was the United States, Italy and Spain. The cDNA or gDNA used as material had been derived from T cells, B-cell-depleted T cells, or PBMCs.

The germline CDR1 and CDR2 sequences are LGHNA and YNFKEQ. CDR3 size: 14 residues. V lost 0 bases and J lost 1, with 6 bases in between. Original data processing: Nucleated cell counts were estimated from reference gene primer amplification. Sequenced by immunoSEQ multiplex PCR; TCRdb stores in-frame clones only, minus some. Clonal size and the V and J genes are those of that table, whereas D and trimming came from the DNA. Of roughly 140,000 clones in the sample, 80% to 85% were seen once. The TCR originated in a human donor in a cohort sampled during active COVID-19. V gene TRBV4-2 combines with J gene TRBJ1-2; D gene unclear. Sequenced sample: peripheral blood. This CDR3 reads CASSQEEGNYGYTF. Written as DNA, the CDR3 is TGTGCCAGCAGCCAAGAAGAGGGTAACTATGGCTACACCTTC.